Listed below are T cell receptor beta chains from one sample, sequenced in a study of T-cell reconstitution after alpha-beta-depleted transplantation in children. TCRdb used MiXCR to reprocess the PCR reads, holding one entry per CDR3 protein. Among 200,000 to 250,000 distinct CDR3 sequences listed, approximately 9.9% were seen once. This sample comprised PBMCs from the stem cell graft donor, obtained from the stem cell graft. The receptor set was obtained from a human donor who donated a stem cell graft to a child with SCID. The CDR3 runs from the conserved cysteine through the conserved F or W. Fields, in order: D gene, clone size, CDR3 length, V gene, J gene, CDR3 DNA, CDR3 protein. The D gene is left open where the match is weak. Only some rows state a clone size, as once, few, many or a class for expanded clones.

NA,many,14,TRBV7-9,TRBJ1-1,TGTGCCAGCAGCCCCAGGGCGCGGAGCACTGAAGCTTTCTTT,CASSPRARSTEAFF
NA,few,16,TRBV6-5,TRBJ1-6,TGTGCCAGCAGTTGGGGCTCGTCAGGGGTGGATTCACCCCTCCACTTT,CASSWGSSGVDSPLHF
NA,NA,13,TRBV2,TRBJ2-3,TGTGCCAGCAGTGGACAGGCCCAAGATACGCAGTATTTT,CASSGQAQDTQYF
NA,many,15,TRBV5-1,TRBJ2-2,TGCGCCAGCAGCTTGGCGGCAGAGAACACCGGGGAGCTGTTTTTT,CASSLAAENTGELFF
NA,NA,15,TRBV11-2,TRBJ2-1,TGTGCCAGCAGCTTAATAGGGAACGGAAACAATGAGCAGTTCTTC,CASSLIGNGNNEQFF
NA,many,15,TRBV27,TRBJ2-2,TGTGCCAGCGGACTTGGGACCGCGAACACCGGGGAGCTGTTTTTT,CASGLGTANTGELFF
TRBD1,many,16,TRBV5-1,TRBJ2-1,TGCGCCAGCACTTCCGGGGGGGGACAGGGGTATAATGAGCAGTTCTTC,CASTSGGGQGYNEQFF
NA,many,15,TRBV2,TRBJ1-2,TGTGCCAGCAGTGTCGGGCAGCAGACTAACTATGGCTACACCTTC,CASSVGQQTNYGYTF
NA,many,15,TRBV5-1,TRBJ1-5,TGCGCCAGCAGCTTAACAGGGTATAGCAATCAGCCCCAGCATTTT,CASSLTGYSNQPQHF
NA,many,12,TRBV29-1,TRBJ2-7,TGCAGCGTTGGACCCCGCGACTACGAGCAGTACTTC,CSVGPRDYEQYF
NA,NA,13,TRBV9,TRBJ1-2,TGTGCCAGCAGCCTCGACGGGACGGATGGCTACACCTTC,CASSLDGTDGYTF
NA,many,15,TRBV12-3/TRBV12-4,TRBJ2-1,TGTGCCAGCAGTTTAGGGGTCAGGTGGGCCAATGAGCAGTTCTTC,CASSLGVRWANEQFF
NA,few,12,TRBV7-2,TRBJ2-7,TGTGCCAGCAGCTACTCGGCTTACGAGCAGTACTTC,CASSYSAYEQYF
NA,many,14,TRBV20-1,TRBJ2-1,TGCAGTGCTAGCAGCGTCCCGGGGTACAATGAGCAGTTCTTC,CSASSVPGYNEQFF
NA,many,14,TRBV9,TRBJ2-3,TGTGCCAGCAGCGACAGAAAGAGCACAGATACGCAGTATTTT,CASSDRKSTDTQYF
NA,many,12,TRBV7-9,TRBJ1-1,TGTGCCAGCAGCTTAAGGAGTACTGAAGCTTTCTTT,CASSLRSTEAFF
NA,many,12,TRBV20-1,TRBJ2-1,TGCAGTGCTAGGGAGACAGAGAATGAGCAGTTCTTC,CSARETENEQFF
NA,many,15,TRBV6-5,TRBJ2-3,TGTGCCAGCAGTTACCGCGCGGGGGCCACAGATACGCAGTATTTT,CASSYRAGATDTQYF
NA,many,14,TRBV12-3/TRBV12-4,TRBJ2-4,TGTGCCAGCAGCGTTGCAGGGATGGGGGACATTCAGTACTTC,CASSVAGMGDIQYF
TRBD1,many,13,TRBV20-1,TRBJ1-2,TGCAGTGCTAGTCAGGGGGCGCGAGATGGCTACACCTTC,CSASQGARDGYTF
TRBD1,many,18,TRBV20-1,TRBJ1-5,TGCAGTGCTAGAGGCCTGGGAGGGGGCTCTATGGTTAATCAGCCCCAGCATTTT,CSARGLGGGSMVNQPQHF
TRBD1,many,15,TRBV12-3/TRBV12-4,TRBJ1-3,TGTGCCAGCAGCCGAGACAGGGCTTCTGGAAACACCATATATTTT,CASSRDRASGNTIYF
NA,many,16,TRBV19,TRBJ1-1,TGTGCCAGTGACCAGGCTCGAACAGGGAGCAACACTGAAGCTTTCTTT,CASDQARTGSNTEAFF
NA,many,14,TRBV5-1,TRBJ2-3,TGCGCCAGCATGGAAGGGAGCGGCACAGATACGCAGTATTTT,CASMEGSGTDTQYF